The 21 T cell receptor beta chains in this list originate from one sample, sequenced in a study of metastatic and nonmetastatic thyroid tumors. TCRdb re-processed the PCR reads through MiXCR. The data hold 20,000 or so clones, with about 33% observed a single time. Ahead of thyroid surgery, no patient had received treatment of any kind. The sequencing input was adjacent normal tissue. The receptors shown here come from a female donor with papillary thyroid cancer or a benign thyroid nodule (not recorded which). Some clones in this sample may be carry-over from other donors' samples.

This clone has just a few counts. The rearrangement uses TRBV7-9 and TRBJ2-5; D is possibly TRBD1 (5 bases). The CDR3 totals 15 residues. Germline V gene data show CDR1 as SEHNR and CDR2 as FQNEAQ (reference sequence). V was trimmed by 5 bases and J by 0 bases, leaving 13 bases between them. The DNA for the CDR3 is TGTGCCAGCAGCCGCGGCCAGGGCGACCAAGAGACCCAGTACTTC. Its protein is CASSRGQGDQETQYF.

This clone has a handful of counts. This chain uses TRBV7-3 with TRBJ2-3; 11 bases map to TRBD2. Trimming cost V 5 bases and J 2 bases; bases outside gene matches: 6. Germline CDR1 and CDR2: SGHTA and FQGTGA. The CDR3 extends over 16 amino acids. The CDR3 nucleotides read TGTGCCAGCAGCCCGGTAGCGGGAGGGACCACAGATACGCAGTATTTT. Amino acid sequence: CASSPVAGGTTDTQYF. Full variable domain (remainder filled in from reference TRBV7-3 and TRBJ2-3): GAGVSQTPSNKVTEKGKYVELRCDPISGHTALYWYRQSLGQGPEFLIYFQGTGAADDSGLPNDRFFAVRPEGSVSTLKIQRTERGDSAVYLCASSPVAGGTTDTQYFGPGTRLTVL.

V usage is TRBV5-1 and J usage is TRBJ1-4, with TRBD1 matching over 7 bases. CDR3 length: 15 amino acids. Germline V gene sequence: CDR1 SGHRS, CDR2 YFSETQ. Losses at the gene ends were 4 bases for V and 4 bases for J; bases not matched to a gene: 7. The CDR3 reads CASSIGQVINEKLFF. The CDR3 region has the DNA TGCGCCAGCAGCATTGGACAGGTAATTAATGAAAAACTGTTTTTT. Full variable domain (outside the CDR3, taken from reference TRBV5-1 and TRBJ1-4): KAGVTQTPRYLIKTRGQQVTLSCSPISGHRSVSWYQQTPGQGLQFLFEYFSETQRNKGNFPGRFSGRQFSNSRSEMNVSTLELGDSALYLCASSIGQVINEKLFFGSGTQLSVL.

The V and J genes are TRBV7-8 and TRBJ2-3, with D possibly TRBD2 on 7 matching bases. Germline lookup yields CDR1 SGHVS and CDR2 FQNEAQ. V was trimmed by 5 bases and J by 6 bases, leaving 9 bases between them. The CDR3 is made up of 12 amino acids. The CDR3 spells CASSGGADTQYF. In DNA form, the CDR3 reads TGTGCCAGCAGCGGGGGGGCTGATACGCAGTATTTT.

This clone was seen more than once but under ten times. The chain combines TRBV6-1 with TRBJ2-3; 8 bases agree with TRBD2. The CDR3 loop spans 15 amino acids. Per germline, CDR1 MNHNS and CDR2 SASEGT. Unmatched junction bases numbered 7, after V lost 4 bases and J lost 4 bases. This CDR3 is CASSGGTSGADTQYF. CDR3 coding DNA: TGTGCCAGCAGTGGAGGGACTAGTGGAGCAGATACGCAGTATTTT.

CDR3 region: CSASGQGNQPQHF. DNA of the CDR3: TGCAGTGCTAGTGGACAGGGGAATCAGCCCCAGCATTTT. The chain employs TRBV20-1 and TRBJ1-5, with 9 bases fitting TRBD1. This CDR3 is built from 13 residues. V lost 3 bases to trimming and J lost 4 bases; unmatched junction nucleotides: 1. Germline V gene lookup returns CDR1 DFQATT and CDR2 SNEGSKA (reference sequence).

This clone was counted between two and nine times. The J gene is TRBJ2-3, the V gene TRBV24-1; 9 bases line up with TRBD2. The CDR3 length is 16 residues. Germline CDR1 and CDR2: KGHDR and SFDVKD. The V gene end was trimmed by 3 bases and the J gene end by 2 bases; junction bases not matched to a gene: 5. The CDR3 DNA sequence: TGTGCCACCAGTGATCGGACTAGCGCTTACACAGATACGCAGTATTTT. Encoded protein: CATSDRTSAYTDTQYF.

This clone was found a few times. The CDR3 DNA reads as TGTGCCAGCAGTTCGAGGCAAAATAATTCACCCCTCCACTTT. Translated, it gives CASSSRQNNSPLHF. The rearrangement joins TRBV6-1 to TRBJ1-6; D uncertain. The germline V gene encodes CDR1 MNHNS and CDR2 SASEGT. V lost 5 bases and J lost 5, with 10 bases in between. This CDR3 region has 14 residues.

A note on this clone: Because it lacks the conserved phenylalanine or tryptophan at the end, this CDR3 is likely a read error. This sequence joins TRBV19 and TRBJ1-2; TRBD1 is a possible D gene (6 bases). From germline, CDR1 is LNHDA and CDR2 SQIVND (reference sequence). This CDR3 is built from 16 residues. CDR3 sequence reads: CVSSPQQGILNYGYTV. The CDR3, as DNA: TGTGTGAGTAGTCCGCAACAGGGTATATTGAACTATGGCTACACCGTC.

This chain links TRBV6-2 or TRBV6-3 with TRBJ1-2, with D tentatively TRBD1 (5 bases). The CDR3 runs to 14 residues. Between the trimmed V and J ends, which lost 7 bases and 8 bases, there was a span of 20 bases. The germline V gene encodes CDR1 MNHEY and CDR2 SVGEGT. CDR3 nucleotide sequence: TGTGCCAGCACCCACGGTTCCGGGACTGTAGGCTACACCTTC. Protein: CASTHGSGTVGYTF.

In this sample, this clone turned up a few times. The chain has TRBV6-4 and TRBJ2-1; D possibly matches TRBD1 or TRBD2 (6 bases each). V was pared by 5 bases and J by 1 base, with 12 bases between. Germline CDR1 is MRHNA and CDR2 is SNTAGT. This CDR3 region has 15 residues. The DNA of the CDR3 is TGTGCCAGCAGTTCGGGGGCCGGGTCCTACAATGAGCAGTTCTTC. Its protein is CASSSGAGSYNEQFF.

This clone was picked up a small number of times. The chain joins TRBV6-1 to TRBJ2-7, with D unresolved. Between the trimmed V and J ends, which lost 6 bases and 10 bases, there was a span of 13 bases. There are 11 residues in the CDR3. Per the germline V gene, CDR1 is MNHNS and CDR2 is SASEGT. The CDR3 region is CASSLVGAQYF. In DNA form, the CDR3 reads TGTGCCAGCAGCCTAGTCGGAGCACAGTACTTC.

This clone was recorded a few times. The chain employs TRBV6-1 and TRBJ2-3; TRBD1 aligns across 10 bases. The germline V gene encodes CDR1 MNHNS and CDR2 SASEGT. V shed 4 bases, J shed 4 bases, and the junction held 2 bases outside the gene matches. The CDR3 contains 14 residues. The CDR3 DNA is TGTGCCAGCAGTGGACAGGGGGCTCCAGATACGCAGTATTTT. Translated: CASSGQGAPDTQYF.

This clone has only a few counts. This chain uses TRBV10-1 with TRBJ2-1, with TRBD1 identical over 10 bases. Germline CDR1 reads WNHNN; CDR2 reads SYGVQD (reference sequence). The CDR3 loop spans 16 amino acids. Trimming removed 1 base from V and 7 bases from J; junction bases left unmatched: 7. The CDR3 here is CASSEWGQGLLNEQFF. DNA of the CDR3: TGCGCCAGCAGTGAGTGGGGACAGGGGCTTCTGAATGAGCAGTTCTTC.

The V gene is TRBV19, the J gene TRBJ2-2; D call uncertain. The CDR3 covers 16 residues. Germline CDR1 reads LNHDA; CDR2 reads SQIVND (reference sequence). V dropped 8 bases and J dropped 0 bases, with 16 bases sitting between them. The CDR3 coding sequence is TGTGCCAGTGGCGGCGGCAGCGCGACGAACACCGGGGAGCTGTTTTTT. Protein: CASGGGSATNTGELFF.

Details on this clone: The CDR3 carries no conserved terminal phenylalanine or tryptophan, so it likely arises from a read error. The DNA is left out, because the CDR3 cannot be placed on it with certainty; the CDR3 is given as TCRdb lists it. This chain joins TRBV27 and TRBJ2-1; the table's TRBD1 call for D was not verified on the DNA. Counting both end residues, the CDR3 totals 11 amino acids. The germline gives CDR1 MNHEY, CDR2 SMNVEV (reference sequence). CDR3 sequence: CASSLSRVSAG.

This clone was counted only a few times. The chain couples TRBV27 to TRBJ2-3; perhaps TRBD1 as D (6 bases). This CDR3 is built from 13 residues. With 2 bases removed from V and 4 bases from J, the gap between germline ends came to 7 bases. Germline V gene sequence: CDR1 MNHEY, CDR2 SMNVEV (reference sequence). The CDR3 coding sequence is TGTGCCAGCAGTTTAAACAGGGCAGATACGCAGTATTTT. Amino acids: CASSLNRADTQYF.

This clone was seen many times. The rearrangement uses TRBV6-1 and TRBJ1-6; TRBD1 might be the D (5 bases). The length of the CDR3 is 16 residues. V lost 5 bases and J 3 bases, leaving 14 bases between the germline ends. Germline V gene data show CDR1 as MNHNS and CDR2 as SASEGT. The CDR3 here is CASSLRQLLYNSPLHF. The DNA for the CDR3 is TGTGCCAGCAGTTTAAGACAGCTCCTCTATAATTCACCCCTCCACTTT.

The sample holds many counts of this clone. The chain couples TRBV9 to TRBJ2-3; the D gene could be TRBD1 or TRBD2 (5 bases each). Looked up from germline, CDR1 is SGDLS and CDR2 is YYNGEE. CDR3 length: 14 amino acids. V lost 4 bases and J 6 bases, leaving 15 bases between the germline ends. The CDR3 sequence is CASSPGPSGDTQYF. The CDR3 nucleotides read TGTGCCAGCAGCCCGGGACCATCGGGGGATACGCAGTATTTT.

The gene calls are TRBV5-6 and TRBJ1-2; D is unresolved. CDR1 is SGHDT, CDR2 YYEEEE, per germline. The CDR3 totals 13 residues. Trimming took off 10 bases at V and 4 bases at J, with 17 bases between the two ends. CDR3: CAGIKWGGYGYTF. DNA for the CDR3: TGTGCCGGCATCAAATGGGGTGGCTATGGCTACACCTTC.

The V call is TRBV24-1, the J call TRBJ2-3, with TRBD2 identical over 14 bases. V dropped 3 bases and J dropped 5; count of bases not matched to a gene: 12. The CDR3 consists of 19 residues. Germline CDR1 KGHDR, CDR2 SFDVKD. The CDR3, as DNA: TGTGCCACCAGTGATCCCGGAGGGACTAGCGGGAGAGCGGTAGATACGCAGTATTTT. Protein product: CATSDPGGTSGRAVDTQYF.